What follows are 18 T cell receptor beta chains derived from one specimen sequenced in a study of blood T cell repertoires in COVID-19. TCRdb's copy holds only in-frame clones and misses some; the assay was immunoSEQ multiplex PCR. Seen here are about 240,000 clones, roughly 80% observed once, and the top ten hold around 3.4%. Sample: peripheral blood. These receptors originate from a woman aged 18-29 years with acute or convalescent COVID-19.

This chain uses TRBV5-1 with TRBJ2-3; 14 bases map to TRBD2. Germline V gene data show CDR1 as SGHRS and CDR2 as YFSETQ. After removal of 1 base from V and 4 bases from J, the junction contained 5 bases not matched to a gene. The CDR3 is made up of 17 amino acids. CDR3 DNA sequence: TGCGCCAGCAGCTTGTACGGGACTAGCGGGAGCTCAGATACGCAGTATTTT. This encodes CASSLYGTSGSSDTQYF.

V usage is TRBV3-1 (or the pseudogene TRBV3-2) and J usage is TRBJ2-6, with 10 bases aligning to TRBD1. This CDR3 has 17 residues. From germline, CDR1 is LGHDT and CDR2 YNNKEL (reference sequence). V shed 2 bases, J shed 0 bases, and the junction held 1 base outside the gene matches. CDR3 bases: TGTGCCAGCAGCCAACGACAGGGGGCCTCTGGGGCCAACGTCCTGACTTTC. It codes for CASSQRQGASGANVLTF.

This chain connects TRBV27 to TRBJ1-2, with TRBD1 matching 8 bases. Germline V gene sequence: CDR1 MNHEY, CDR2 SMNVEV (reference sequence). CDR3 length: 13 residues. V shed 6 bases, J shed 4 bases, and the junction held 4 bases outside the gene matches. In DNA form, the CDR3 reads TGTGCCAGCAGCACCGACAGGGGCTATGGCTACACCTTC. Its translation: CASSTDRGYGYTF.

V and J are TRBV4-1 and TRBJ1-2; perhaps TRBD1 as D (5 bases). The CDR3 loop spans 15 amino acids. The V end was cut by 1 base, the J end by 5 bases, with 14 bases between. CDR1 and CDR2 from the germline V gene are MGHRA and YSYEKL. The CDR3 region is CASSQGGDGGYGYTF. The CDR3 region has the DNA TGCGCCAGCAGCCAAGGAGGAGACGGGGGATATGGCTACACCTTC.

The chain joins TRBV5-4 to TRBJ1-1; tentative D call: TRBD1 (5 bases). Germline CDR1 SGHNT, CDR2 YYREEE (reference sequence). The length of the CDR3 is 15 residues. Trimming pared 4 bases from V and 4 bases from J, leaving 17 bases between. The CDR3 region is CASSLARGSSTEAFF. The CDR3 DNA follows: TGTGCCAGCAGCCTTGCGCGGGGGTCGAGCACTGAAGCTTTCTTT. Drawing the rest from reference TRBV5-4 and TRBJ1-1, the complete variable domain is ETGVTQSPTHLIKTRGQQVTLRCSSQSGHNTVSWYQQALGQGPQFIFQYYREEENGRGNFPPRFSGLQFPNYSSELNVNALELDDSALYLCASSLARGSSTEAFFGQGTRLTVV.

The chain has TRBV19 and TRBJ2-3; D is undetermined. Trimming removed 7 bases from V and 0 bases from J, with 8 bases in between. This CDR3 has 13 residues. The germline CDR1 and CDR2 sequences are LNHDA and SQIVND (reference sequence). This chain's CDR3 is CASKHVSTDTQYF. In nucleotides, the CDR3 is TGTGCCAGTAAGCACGTAAGCACAGATACGCAGTATTTT.

V is TRBV7-2 and J is TRBJ2-5; 7 nucleotides match TRBD2. Trimming removed 0 bases from V and 2 bases from J; junction bases left unmatched: 12. The CDR3 contains 18 residues. Germline V gene data show CDR1 as SGHTA and CDR2 as FQGNSA. The CDR3 sequence is CASSLALRWEGLQETQYF. In nucleotides, the CDR3 is TGTGCCAGCAGCTTAGCGCTTAGGTGGGAGGGGTTACAAGAGACCCAGTACTTC.

The J gene is TRBJ1-2, the V gene TRBV6-5; the match to TRBD1 covers 9 bases. After removal of 0 bases from V and 7 bases from J, the junction contained 6 bases not matched to a gene. The V gene's germline CDR1 is MNHEY and CDR2 SVGAGI. This CDR3 is 15 amino acids long. DNA for the CDR3: TGTGCCAGCAGTTACTCCCTCGGGACAGGGAGTGGCTACACCTTC. This translates into CASSYSLGTGSGYTF.

This clone is a singleton in its sample. The V call is TRBV2, the J call TRBJ2-1; 11 bases map to TRBD2. This CDR3 spans 15 amino acids. J gave up 4 bases and V 4 bases, and 3 bases lay outside the gene matches. Germline V CDR1 and CDR2: SNHLY, FYNNEI. In DNA form, the CDR3 reads TGTGCCAGCAGTGTAGGGACTAGCGGATACAATGAGCAGTTCTTC. Its translation: CASSVGTSGYNEQFF.

The chain combines TRBV18 with TRBJ2-3; possible D gene TRBD1, 5 bases. The CDR3 covers 15 residues. Trimming cost V 0 bases and J 5 bases, with 12 bases left between them. The V gene's germline CDR1 is KGHSH and CDR2 LQKENI. CDR3 DNA sequence: TGTGCCAGCTCACCACCGTTCGCAGGGCAAGATACGCAGTATTTT. Amino acid sequence: CASSPPFAGQDTQYF. The variable domain in full, completed from reference TRBV18 and TRBJ2-3, reads NAGVMQNPRHLVRRRGQEARLRCSPMKGHSHVYWYRQLPEEGLKFMVYLQKENIIDESGMPKERFSAEFPKEGPSILRIQQVVRGDSAAYFCASSPPFAGQDTQYFGPGTRLTVL.

The chain employs TRBV6-2 or TRBV6-3 and TRBJ1-1, with D unclear. Trimming shortened V by 0 bases and J by 3 bases, and 11 bases separated the two germline ends. Germline loops: CDR1 MNHEY, CDR2 SVGEGT. The CDR3 consists of 15 residues. The CDR3 here is CASSYSVRIDTEAFF. The DNA of the CDR3 is TGTGCCAGCAGTTACTCCGTCAGGATCGACACTGAAGCTTTCTTT.

This clone appeared a few times. The genes are TRBV29-1 and TRBJ1-2; 7 nucleotides align to TRBD1. This CDR3 is built from 14 residues. CDR1 and CDR2 from the germline V gene are SQVTM and ANQGSEA. V shed 2 bases, J shed 6 bases, and the junction held 9 bases outside the gene matches. The CDR3 DNA reads as TGCAGCGTTGAAAGGGGGCAGGTTAAGAATGGCTACACCTTC. Its protein is CSVERGQVKNGYTF.

J is TRBJ2-1 and V is TRBV10-3, with TRBD1 identical over 9 bases. This CDR3 is 14 amino acids long. Looked up from germline, CDR1 is ENHRY and CDR2 is SYGVKD. V dropped 5 bases and J dropped 5; count of bases not matched to a gene: 4. The CDR3: CAISRDRDNNEQFF. In DNA, the CDR3 is TGTGCCATCAGTCGGGACAGGGATAACAATGAGCAGTTCTTC.

The rearrangement uses TRBV27 and TRBJ2-5, with D maybe TRBD2 (5 bases). V gave up 8 bases and J gave up 2 bases, with 12 bases separating them. CDR3 length: 13 residues. Germline loops: CDR1 MNHEY, CDR2 SMNVEV (reference sequence). CDR3 residues: CASRNSGQETQYF. The CDR3 region has the DNA TGTGCCAGCCGAAATTCGGGGCAAGAGACCCAGTACTTC.

The V call is TRBV4-2, the J call TRBJ2-2; D is undetermined. The germline gives CDR1 LGHNA, CDR2 YNFKEQ. The V and J ends lost 1 base and 0 bases respectively, with 9 bases between them. The CDR3 is 16 amino acids. The CDR3 spells CASSQGLNTNTGELFF. The CDR3 DNA reads TGTGCCAGCAGCCAAGGCCTAAATACGAACACCGGGGAGCTGTTTTTT.

The genes are TRBV7-2 and TRBJ1-4; weak D call: TRBD1 (6 bases). V was cut by 5 bases and J by 2 bases, with 12 bases left in between. This CDR3 contains 15 residues. Germline assignment: CDR1 SGHTA and CDR2 FQGNSA. CDR3 residues: CASSPYRATNEKLFF. CDR3 DNA sequence: TGTGCCAGCAGCCCCTACAGGGCTACTAATGAAAAACTGTTTTTT.

This sequence joins TRBV5-1 and TRBJ1-6, with D hard to call. CDR3 length: 15 amino acids. From germline, CDR1 is SGHRS and CDR2 YFSETQ. V was cut by 3 bases and J by 5 bases, with 12 bases left in between. CDR3 protein: CASSWVAGNNSPLHF. CDR3 nucleotide sequence: TGCGCCAGCAGCTGGGTGGCAGGCAATAATTCACCCCTCCACTTT.

This clone was detected only once. The genes are TRBV30 and TRBJ2-7; tentative D call: TRBD1 (6 bases). Between the trimmed V and J ends, which lost 6 bases and 4 bases, there was a span of 19 bases. There are 14 residues in the CDR3. Germline V CDR1 and CDR2: GTSNPN, SVGIG (reference sequence). CDR3 coding DNA: TGTGCCTGTTACCGTAGTGGGACAACGTACGAGCAGTACTTC. This codes for CACYRSGTTYEQYF. The full variable domain, completed using reference TRBV30 and TRBJ2-7, is SQTIHQWPATLVQPVGSPLSLECTVEGTSNPNLYWYRQAAGRGLQLLFYSVGIGQISSEVPQNLSASRPQDRQFILSSKKLLLSDSGFYLCACYRSGTTYEQYFGPGTRLTVT.